The 15 T cell receptor beta chains below were found in one sample sequenced in a study of T cell changes during pregnancy in multiple sclerosis. Here immunoSEQ multiplex PCR was the method, and the copy in TCRdb shows in-frame clones only, minus some. The sample lists roughly 53,000 clones, approximately 92% occurring once. The sequenced sample was CD4+ T cells from peripheral blood mononuclear cells, obtained in the third trimester of pregnancy. Receptor source: a female donor with multiple sclerosis, enrolled in a pregnancy study.

V usage is TRBV30 and J usage is TRBJ1-4; the D gene is possibly TRBD1 (6 bases). Trimming cost V 6 bases and J 5 bases, with 10 bases left between them. This CDR3 is built from 12 residues. Germline V gives CDR1 GTSNPN, CDR2 SVGIG (reference sequence). For the CDR3, the DNA is TGTGCCTGCGGGGGGCGGAATGAAAAACTGTTTTTT. Protein: CACGGRNEKLFF. Using reference TRBV30 and TRBJ1-4 for the parts outside the CDR3, the full variable domain is SQTIHQWPATLVQPVGSPLSLECTVEGTSNPNLYWYRQAAGRGLQLLFYSVGIGQISSEVPQNLSASRPQDRQFILSSKKLLLSDSGFYLCACGGRNEKLFFGSGTQLSVL.

The chain couples TRBV4-1 to TRBJ1-1; tentative D call: TRBD1 (6 bases). Germline CDR1 and CDR2: MGHRA and YSYEKL. Between the trimmed V and J ends, which lost 1 base and 1 base, there was a span of 13 bases. The CDR3 is 16 amino acids. The CDR3 nucleotides read TGCGCCAGCAGCCAAGCATCCAGACAGGCGAACACTGAAGCTTTCTTT. As protein: CASSQASRQANTEAFF.

V and J are TRBV5-1 and TRBJ2-1; perhaps TRBD2 as D (6 bases). Germline loops: CDR1 SGHRS, CDR2 YFSETQ. This CDR3 is built from 15 residues. The V and J ends lost 5 bases and 4 bases respectively, with 16 bases between them. The CDR3 DNA follows: TGCGCCAGCAGTCCCGGGGGTAGGCTGTACAATGAGCAGTTCTTC. Translating it yields CASSPGGRLYNEQFF.

The chain employs TRBV7-9 and TRBJ1-4; 10 nucleotides line up with TRBD1. CDR3 length: 14 amino acids. With 4 bases clipped from V and 11 bases from J, the junction kept 7 bases outside the gene matches. CDR1 and CDR2 (germline): SEHNR, FQNEAQ (reference sequence). CDR3 residues: CASSYRDRGRKLFF. For the CDR3, the DNA is TGTGCCAGCAGCTACCGGGACAGGGGACGTAAACTGTTTTTT.

This clone has a handful of counts. The V gene is TRBV29-1, the J gene TRBJ2-1; D gene ambiguous. Trimming shortened V by 3 bases and J by 4 bases, and 13 bases separated the two germline ends. Germline V gene sequence: CDR1 SQVTM, CDR2 ANQGSEA. This CDR3 spans 14 amino acids. CDR3 in amino acids: CSVDGTYLYNEQFF. In DNA, the CDR3 is TGCAGCGTTGATGGCACATATCTTTACAATGAGCAGTTCTTC.

The chain couples TRBV28 to TRBJ1-5, with 7 nucleotides matching TRBD1. The CDR3 loop spans 14 amino acids. With 5 bases clipped from V and 5 bases from J, the junction kept 6 bases outside the gene matches. Germline CDR1 MDHEN, CDR2 SYDVKM. Written as DNA, the CDR3 is TGTGCCAGCAGTCAACAGGGGTTCGATCAGCCCCAGCATTTT. Amino acids: CASSQQGFDQPQHF.

This chain links TRBV6-1 with TRBJ2-7, with 8 bases lining up with TRBD2. Germline trimming cut 2 bases from V and 7 bases from J; bases unmatched to any gene: 10. CDR1 and CDR2 (germline): MNHNS, SASEGT. This CDR3 is built from 15 residues. In DNA, the CDR3 is TGTGCCAGCAGTGAATTAGGAGCGGGAGTTTGGGAGCAGTACTTC. Translation gives CASSELGAGVWEQYF.

In nucleotides, the CDR3 is TGTGCCAGCACCCCGGACAGGGCAAACACTGAAGCTTTCTTT. This sequence encodes CASTPDRANTEAFF. The V gene is TRBV6-5, the J gene TRBJ1-1, with 8 bases aligning to TRBD1. The junction had 6 bases not matched to a gene; V was cut back by 7 bases and J by 2 bases. The CDR3 has 14 residues. The germline V gene encodes CDR1 MNHEY and CDR2 SVGAGI.

The chain has TRBV6-5 and TRBJ2-7; TRBD2 agrees at 9 bases. The CDR3 loop spans 13 amino acids. Trimming removed 7 bases from V and 5 bases from J; junction bases left unmatched: 6. Germline loops: CDR1 MNHEY, CDR2 SVGAGI. In DNA, the CDR3 is TGTGCCAGCAAGGGGACTAGCCTCGACGAGCAGTACTTC. This translates into CASKGTSLDEQYF.

The CDR3 sequence is CASSPRLASGRYNEQFF. Written as DNA, the CDR3 is TGTGCCAGCAGCCCTCGCCTGGCTAGCGGTCGGTACAATGAGCAGTTCTTC. The V call is TRBV7-9, the J call TRBJ2-1, with 7 bases that match TRBD2. V was clipped by 5 bases and J by 4 bases; unmatched bases: 14. This CDR3 is 17 amino acids long. CDR1 is SEHNR, CDR2 FQNEAQ, per germline (reference sequence).

The rearrangement uses TRBV11-2 and TRBJ2-1; TRBD2 aligns across 9 bases. After removal of 4 bases from V and 14 bases from J, the junction contained 12 bases not matched to a gene. The germline V gene encodes CDR1 SGHAT and CDR2 FQNNGV. The CDR3 runs 14 residues. This CDR3 reads CASSSLLSASGEFF. The CDR3 DNA is TGTGCCAGCAGCTCGCTCCTCTCTGCTAGCGGGGAGTTCTTC.

V usage is TRBV28 and J usage is TRBJ1-2; D remains ambiguous. The CDR3 has 12 amino acids. V was clipped by 1 base and J by 4 bases, with 4 bases between them. CDR1 and CDR2 from the germline V gene are MDHEN and SYDVKM. The CDR3 is CASSLSSYGYTF. As DNA, the CDR3 is TGTGCCAGCAGTTTATCTTCCTATGGCTACACCTTC.

The chain has TRBV7-2 and TRBJ1-5; D is undetermined. CDR3 length equals 14 residues. Germline CDR1 is SGHTA and CDR2 is FQGNSA. V gave up 5 bases and J gave up 6 bases, with 14 bases separating them. The CDR3, as DNA: TGTGCCAGCAGCCCCATGGACTCCCGTCAGCCCCAGCATTTT. Amino acid sequence: CASSPMDSRQPQHF.

V and J are TRBV21-1 and TRBJ2-7; TRBD1 was called by the table and not checked on the DNA. TRBV21-1 represents a pseudogene. The CDR3 totals 15 residues. The CDR3 bases are TGTGCCAGCAGCCCAACGACAGGGATGTCCTACGAGCAGTACTTC. Its translation: CASSPTTGMSYEQYF.

This chain connects TRBV7-2 to TRBJ2-5; TRBD2 is a possible D gene (6 bases). Germline CDR1 is SGHTA and CDR2 is FQGNSA. The CDR3 covers 11 residues. V dropped 5 bases and J dropped 5 bases, with 6 bases sitting between them. CDR3 amino acids: CASSREETQYF. The CDR3 DNA follows: TGTGCCAGCAGCCGGGAGGAGACCCAGTACTTC.